These T cell receptor beta chains were read from a single sample in a study of T cells after yellow fever vaccination. One entry per CDR3 protein, called by TCRdb with MiXCR from the 5' RACE reads. This sample carries under 55,000 distinct CDR3 sequences, more than 6.5% of them seen once, and the ten largest clones take 24%. This specimen consisted of CD8+ T cells not binding an NS4B(214-222) dextramer, sorted from PBMCs, obtained 45 days after the first yellow fever vaccination. These receptors were taken from a man aged 18 to 30 who received the YFV17D yellow fever vaccine. The CDR3 runs from the conserved cysteine through the conserved F or W. D genes are given only for firm matches. Clone size appears in some rows only: once, few, many, or a class for an expanded clone.

d_call: NA
clone_size: many
v_call: TRBV6-2/TRBV6-3
j_call: TRBJ2-3
cdr3_nt: TGTGCCAGCAGTTACGGGAGCACAGATACGCAGTATTTT
cdr3_aa: CASSYGSTDTQYF

d_call: NA
clone_size: NA
v_call: TRBV6-1
j_call: TRBJ1-1
cdr3_nt: TGTGCCAGCAGGCAACAGCTCATGAACACTGAAGCTTTCTTT
cdr3_aa: CASRQQLMNTEAFF

d_call: NA
clone_size: few
v_call: TRBV5-5
j_call: TRBJ2-2
cdr3_nt: TGTGCCAGCAGTTTCCCAGCGGCACTATACACCGGGGAGCTGTTTTTT
cdr3_aa: CASSFPAALYTGELFF

d_call: NA
clone_size: many
v_call: TRBV4-1
j_call: TRBJ1-4
cdr3_nt: TGCGCCAGCAGCTTAGGGGAAAAACTGTTTTTT
cdr3_aa: CASSLGEKLFF

d_call: NA
clone_size: few
v_call: TRBV24-1
j_call: TRBJ1-2
cdr3_nt: TGTGCCACCAGTGACTGGTACGGTGGCTACACCTTC
cdr3_aa: CATSDWYGGYTF

d_call: TRBD1
clone_size: many
v_call: TRBV6-5
j_call: TRBJ1-1
cdr3_nt: TGTGCCAGCAGTTACTCTTTGACAGGGTGGGGCACTGAAGCTTTCTTT
cdr3_aa: CASSYSLTGWGTEAFF

d_call: NA
clone_size: NA
v_call: TRBV12-3/TRBV12-4
j_call: TRBJ1-1
cdr3_nt: TGTGCCAGCACCTGGGTCAGAGGGGTCCCTGAAGCTTTCTTT
cdr3_aa: CASTWVRGVPEAFF

d_call: TRBD2
clone_size: many
v_call: TRBV20-1
j_call: TRBJ2-3
cdr3_nt: TGCAGTGCCCGGGGGAATAGCGGGGGGGCCGTAGATACGCAGTATTTT
cdr3_aa: CSARGNSGGAVDTQYF

d_call: TRBD1
clone_size: many
v_call: TRBV9
j_call: TRBJ1-4
cdr3_nt: TGTGCCAGCAGCCCCGGCGGGACAGGGAATGAAAAACTGTTTTTT
cdr3_aa: CASSPGGTGNEKLFF

d_call: TRBD1
clone_size: many
v_call: TRBV7-9
j_call: TRBJ1-2
cdr3_nt: TGTGCCAGCAGCTTCCCCGGGACAGGGTATGGCTACACCTTC
cdr3_aa: CASSFPGTGYGYTF

d_call: NA
clone_size: few
v_call: TRBV4-1
j_call: TRBJ1-5
cdr3_nt: TGCGCCAGCAGCCACCCGTCAGCGATGCAGCCCCAGCATTTT
cdr3_aa: CASSHPSAMQPQHF

d_call: TRBD2
clone_size: many
v_call: TRBV4-2
j_call: TRBJ2-2
cdr3_nt: TGTGCCAGCAGCCACCCGTGGACTAGCGGGGGACCCTCTGGGGCCGGGGAGCTGTTTTTT
cdr3_aa: CASSHPWTSGGPSGAGELFF

d_call: TRBD1
clone_size: many
v_call: TRBV6-1
j_call: TRBJ1-3
cdr3_nt: TGTGCCAGCAGTCAACGGGACAGTTCTGGAAACACCATATATTTT
cdr3_aa: CASSQRDSSGNTIYF

d_call: NA
clone_size: few
v_call: TRBV6-5
j_call: TRBJ2-1
cdr3_nt: TGTGCCAGCAGTTACGGGGTTTACAATGAGCAGTTCTTC
cdr3_aa: CASSYGVYNEQFF

d_call: NA
clone_size: few
v_call: TRBV5-1
j_call: TRBJ2-2
cdr3_nt: TGCGCCAGCAGCCCCGACAGGTTCCCCGGGGAGCTGTTTTTT
cdr3_aa: CASSPDRFPGELFF

d_call: NA
clone_size: few
v_call: TRBV19
j_call: TRBJ1-1
cdr3_nt: TGTGCCATTAAATCGACAGGAACTGAAGCTTTCTTT
cdr3_aa: CAIKSTGTEAFF

d_call: NA
clone_size: NA
v_call: TRBV7-9
j_call: TRBJ1-2
cdr3_nt: TGTGCCAGCAGCTTCGAAGTCATCTACTATGGCTACACCTTC
cdr3_aa: CASSFEVIYYGYTF

d_call: NA
clone_size: many
v_call: TRBV12-3/TRBV12-4
j_call: TRBJ1-6
cdr3_nt: TGTGCCAGCAGTGGCAACACTATCTATAATTCACCCCTCCACTTT
cdr3_aa: CASSGNTIYNSPLHF

d_call: TRBD2
clone_size: many
v_call: TRBV4-2
j_call: TRBJ2-2
cdr3_nt: TGTGCCAGCAGCCAACGGGTGGGAATAGCGGGGGTGAAGAACACCGGGGAGCTGTTTTTT
cdr3_aa: CASSQRVGIAGVKNTGELFF

d_call: NA
clone_size: hyperexpanded
v_call: TRBV20-1
j_call: TRBJ1-3
cdr3_nt: TGCAGTGCTCGTGGAAACACCATATATTTT
cdr3_aa: CSARGNTIYF

d_call: TRBD2
clone_size: NA
v_call: TRBV7-8
j_call: TRBJ2-5
cdr3_nt: TGTGCCAGCAGCTTAACTAGCGGGGACCAAGAGACCCAGTACTTC
cdr3_aa: CASSLTSGDQETQYF

d_call: TRBD2
clone_size: NA
v_call: TRBV20-1
j_call: TRBJ2-3
cdr3_nt: TGCAGTGCCGCTAGCGGGGGTCCAGATACGCAGTATTTT
cdr3_aa: CSAASGGPDTQYF

d_call: NA
clone_size: many
v_call: TRBV6-5
j_call: TRBJ1-2
cdr3_nt: TGTGCCAGCAGTTACTCTTCGATTAACTATGGCTACACCTTC
cdr3_aa: CASSYSSINYGYTF